This T cell receptor (beta chain) was identified in a study of metastatic and nonmetastatic thyroid tumors (dated by TCRdb to the early 2020s). Regarding the study in general: Repertoires from peripheral blood and from tumor or nodule tissue samples of malignant and benign thyroid patients were compared. Here is what the overall study found, with its caveats: In both blood and tumor samples, malignant tumors were reported to have significantly higher TCR beta diversity than benign nodules.

The library relied on PCR. TCRdb records Illumina HiSeq 4000 as the sequencer. High-throughput sequencing was used to profile the CDR3 region of the TCR beta-chain in every patient. Concerning the study's data processing: CDR3 differences across clinicopathological groups were used to build a classifier for discriminating distant-metastatic papillary thyroid cancer patients. To measure repertoire diversity the researchers used the Shannon index, while the Morisita-Horn index served to gauge how similar the tumor and blood repertoires were. TCRdb applied fastp at Q25 and MiXCR to the public reads, then kept only in-frame beta chains. The V and J calls, along with clone size, are taken from TCRdb and not from the paper's own processing. The sample table shows 30,000 to 35,000 clones, and about a sixth are seen once. The biggest ten clones account for around 7.5% of the sample. The germline V gene (reference sequence) supplies CDR1 LNHDA and CDR2 SQIVND. Trimming at the junction amounts to 3 bases on V and 4 bases on J, and the germline ends lie 10 bases apart. Its CDR3 holds 14 amino acids, cysteine through phenylalanine. The kept DNA is CDR3 alone, 42 bases in frame from the first base.

No patient had received any treatment before thyroid surgery. Using T-cell receptor beta sequencing, the study looked back at clinical samples from patients collected from the early 2010s to the late 2010s. There are a few counts of this clone. This receptor's antigen is unknown. No per-base quality is available; no much larger clone lies one base away. The sequenced material came from blood. This chain is built from TRBV19 and TRBJ1-3, and TRBD1 may be the D gene, going by 6 matching bases. The source of this sequence is a female donor with papillary thyroid cancer or a benign thyroid nodule (not recorded which). Some clones in this sample may be carry-over from other donors' samples. The CDR3 region has the sequence CASSIRQGGNTIYF. The nucleotide sequence reads as follows: TGTGCCAGTAGTATCCGGCAGGGGGGAAACACCATATATTTT.